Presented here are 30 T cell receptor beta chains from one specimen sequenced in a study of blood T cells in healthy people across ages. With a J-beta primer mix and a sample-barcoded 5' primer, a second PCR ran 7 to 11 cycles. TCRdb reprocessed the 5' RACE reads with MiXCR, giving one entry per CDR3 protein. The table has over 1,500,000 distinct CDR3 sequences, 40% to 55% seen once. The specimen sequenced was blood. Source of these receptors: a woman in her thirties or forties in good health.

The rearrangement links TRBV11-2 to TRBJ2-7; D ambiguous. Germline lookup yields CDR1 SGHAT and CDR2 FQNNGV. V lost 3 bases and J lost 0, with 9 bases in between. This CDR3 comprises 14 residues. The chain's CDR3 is CASSFSRTSYEQYF. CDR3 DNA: TGTGCCAGCAGCTTTAGCCGGACCTCCTACGAGCAGTACTTC.

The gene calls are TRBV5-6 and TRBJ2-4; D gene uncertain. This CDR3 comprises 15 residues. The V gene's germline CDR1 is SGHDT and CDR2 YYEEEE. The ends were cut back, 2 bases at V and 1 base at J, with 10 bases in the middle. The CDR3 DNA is TGTGCCAGCAGCTTTTGGGCCTCGGCCAAAAACATTCAGTACTTC. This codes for CASSFWASAKNIQYF.

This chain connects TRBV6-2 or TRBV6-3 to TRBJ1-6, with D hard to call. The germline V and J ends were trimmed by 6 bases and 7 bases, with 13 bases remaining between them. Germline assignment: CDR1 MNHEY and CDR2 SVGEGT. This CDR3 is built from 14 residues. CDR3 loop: CASRPTGRNSPLHF. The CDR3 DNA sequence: TGTGCCAGCAGACCCACCGGGCGAAATTCACCCCTCCACTTT.

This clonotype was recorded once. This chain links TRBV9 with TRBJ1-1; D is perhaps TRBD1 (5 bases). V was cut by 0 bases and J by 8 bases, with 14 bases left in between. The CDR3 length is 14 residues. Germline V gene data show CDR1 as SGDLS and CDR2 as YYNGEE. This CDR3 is CASSVVLLGLEAFF. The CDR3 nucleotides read TGTGCCAGCAGCGTAGTGCTGCTGGGACTCGAAGCTTTCTTT. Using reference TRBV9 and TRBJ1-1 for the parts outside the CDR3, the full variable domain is DSGVTQTPKHLITATGQRVTLRCSPRSGDLSVYWYQQSLDQGLQFLIQYYNGEERAKGNILERFSAQQFPDLHSELNLSSLELGDSALYFCASSVVLLGLEAFFGQGTRLTVV.

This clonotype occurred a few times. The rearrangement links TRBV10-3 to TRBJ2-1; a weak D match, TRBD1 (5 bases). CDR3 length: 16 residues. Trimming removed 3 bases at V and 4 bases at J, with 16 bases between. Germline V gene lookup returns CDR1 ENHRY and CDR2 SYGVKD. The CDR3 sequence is CAISDPGLGRYNEQFF. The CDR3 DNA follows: TGTGCCATCAGTGACCCAGGGTTAGGAAGGTACAATGAGCAGTTCTTC.

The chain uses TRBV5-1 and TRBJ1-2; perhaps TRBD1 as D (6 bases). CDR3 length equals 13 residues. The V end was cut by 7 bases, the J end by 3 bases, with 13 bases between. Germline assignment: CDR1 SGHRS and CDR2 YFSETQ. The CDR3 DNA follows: TGCGCCAGCGCAGGGGTATGGGACTATGGCTACACCTTC. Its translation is CASAGVWDYGYTF.

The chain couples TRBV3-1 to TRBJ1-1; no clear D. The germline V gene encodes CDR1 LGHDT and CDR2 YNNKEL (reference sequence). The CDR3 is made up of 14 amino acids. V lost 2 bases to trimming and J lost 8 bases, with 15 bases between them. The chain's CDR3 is CASSQPNLVVEAFF. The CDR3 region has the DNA TGTGCCAGCAGCCAACCAAATCTAGTCGTAGAAGCTTTCTTT.

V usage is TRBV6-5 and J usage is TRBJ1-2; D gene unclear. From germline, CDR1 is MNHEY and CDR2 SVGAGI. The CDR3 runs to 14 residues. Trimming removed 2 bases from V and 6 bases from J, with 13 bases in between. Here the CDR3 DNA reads TGTGCCAGCAGTTACAGGGCAGCTCCTCATGGCTACACCTTC. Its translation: CASSYRAAPHGYTF.

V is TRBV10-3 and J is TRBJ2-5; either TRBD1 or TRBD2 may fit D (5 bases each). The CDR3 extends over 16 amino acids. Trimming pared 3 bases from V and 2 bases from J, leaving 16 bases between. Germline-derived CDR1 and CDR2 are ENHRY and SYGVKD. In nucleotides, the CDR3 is TGTGCCATCAGTGACCCGATCGGGACGGGTCAAGAGACCCAGTACTTC. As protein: CAISDPIGTGQETQYF.

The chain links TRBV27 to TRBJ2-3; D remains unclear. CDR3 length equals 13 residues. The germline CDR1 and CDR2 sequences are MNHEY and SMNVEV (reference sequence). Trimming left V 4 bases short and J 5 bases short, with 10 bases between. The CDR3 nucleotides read TGTGCCAGCAGTTCGTACGATTTAGATACGCAGTATTTT. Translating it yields CASSSYDLDTQYF.

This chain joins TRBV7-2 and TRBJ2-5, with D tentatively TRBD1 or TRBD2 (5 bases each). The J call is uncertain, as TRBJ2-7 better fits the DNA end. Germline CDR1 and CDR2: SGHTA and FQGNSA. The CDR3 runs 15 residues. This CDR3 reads CASSLARGGGDEQYF. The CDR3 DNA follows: TGTGCCAGCAGCTTAGCGAGGGGTGGGGGAGACGAGCAGTACTTC.

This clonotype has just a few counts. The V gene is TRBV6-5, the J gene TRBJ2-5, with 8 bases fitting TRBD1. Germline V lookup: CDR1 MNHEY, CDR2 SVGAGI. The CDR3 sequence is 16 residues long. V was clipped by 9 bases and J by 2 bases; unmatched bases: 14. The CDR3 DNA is TGTGCCAGTACCCTGCCCCCCCGGGACAGGCAAGAGACCCAGTACTTC. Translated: CASTLPPRDRQETQYF.

CDR3 protein: CSASPLAFSETQYF. For the CDR3, the DNA is TGCAGTGCTAGTCCCCTAGCGTTTTCGGAGACCCAGTACTTC. The J gene is TRBJ2-5, the V gene TRBV20-1, with D perhaps TRBD2 (6 bases). CDR1 and CDR2 from the germline V gene are DFQATT and SNEGSKA (reference sequence). This CDR3 has 14 residues. V shed 3 bases and J shed 5 bases, with 16 bases lying between them.

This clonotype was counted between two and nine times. The DNA for the CDR3 is TGTGCCAGCAGTACCGGACTAGCGGGTGACGCCTACAATGAGCAGTTCTTC. It translates to CASSTGLAGDAYNEQFF. The rearrangement uses TRBV6-1 and TRBJ2-1; 11 bases map to TRBD2. Per the germline V gene, CDR1 is MNHNS and CDR2 is SASEGT. The CDR3 has 17 residues. V lost 5 bases and J lost 2; bases outside the gene matches: 8.

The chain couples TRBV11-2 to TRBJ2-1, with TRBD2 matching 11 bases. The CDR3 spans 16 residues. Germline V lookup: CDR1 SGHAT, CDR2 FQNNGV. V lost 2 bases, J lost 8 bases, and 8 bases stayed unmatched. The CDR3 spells CASSLLAGGSVDEQFF. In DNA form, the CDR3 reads TGTGCCAGCAGCTTACTAGCGGGGGGTTCTGTCGATGAGCAGTTCTTC.

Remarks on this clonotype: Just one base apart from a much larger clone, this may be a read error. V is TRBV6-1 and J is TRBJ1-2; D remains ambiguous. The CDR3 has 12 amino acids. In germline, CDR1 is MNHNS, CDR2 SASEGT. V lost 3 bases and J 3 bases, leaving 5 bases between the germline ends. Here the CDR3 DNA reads TGTGCCAGCAGTGACAGGCACTATGGCTACACCTTC. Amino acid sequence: CASSDRHYGYTF.

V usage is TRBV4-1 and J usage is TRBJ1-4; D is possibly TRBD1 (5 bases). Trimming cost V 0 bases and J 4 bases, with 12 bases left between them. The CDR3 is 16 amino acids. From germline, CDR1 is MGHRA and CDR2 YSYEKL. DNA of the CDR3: TGCGCCAGCAGCCAAGACCAGGGTTTCATTAATGAAAAACTGTTTTTT. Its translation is CASSQDQGFINEKLFF.

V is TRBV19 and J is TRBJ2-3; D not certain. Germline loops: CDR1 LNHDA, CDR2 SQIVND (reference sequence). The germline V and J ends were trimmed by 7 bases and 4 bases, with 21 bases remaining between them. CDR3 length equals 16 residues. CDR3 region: CASTSGRVLWSDTQYF. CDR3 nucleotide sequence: TGTGCCAGTACCTCCGGGCGCGTGTTATGGTCAGATACGCAGTATTTT.

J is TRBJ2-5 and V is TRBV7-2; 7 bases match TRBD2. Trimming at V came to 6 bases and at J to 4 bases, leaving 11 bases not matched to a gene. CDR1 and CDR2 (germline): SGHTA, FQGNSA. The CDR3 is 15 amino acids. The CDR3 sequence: CASRLSGSGAETQYF. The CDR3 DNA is TGTGCCAGCAGACTGTCGGGGAGCGGGGCAGAGACCCAGTACTTC.

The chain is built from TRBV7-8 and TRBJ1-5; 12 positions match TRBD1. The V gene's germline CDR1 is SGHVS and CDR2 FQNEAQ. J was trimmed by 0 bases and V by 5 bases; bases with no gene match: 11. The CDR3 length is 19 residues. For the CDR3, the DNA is TGTGCCAGCAGCCAGGGACAGGGGGCGGAGGGACCTAGCAATCAGCCCCAGCATTTT. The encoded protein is CASSQGQGAEGPSNQPQHF. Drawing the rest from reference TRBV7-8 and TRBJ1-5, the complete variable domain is GAGVSQSPRYKVAKRGQDVALRCDPISGHVSLFWYQQALGQGPEFLTYFQNEAQLDKSGLPSDRFFAERPEGSVSTLKIQRTQQEDSAVYLCASSQGQGAEGPSNQPQHFGDGTRLSIL.

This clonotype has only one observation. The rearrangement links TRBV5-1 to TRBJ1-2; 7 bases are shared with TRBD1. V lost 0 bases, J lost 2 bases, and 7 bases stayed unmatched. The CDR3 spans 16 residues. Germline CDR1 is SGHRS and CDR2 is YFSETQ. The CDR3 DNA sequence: TGCGCCAGCAGCTTGGGTCCAGGGGGGGAGAACTATGGCTACACCTTC. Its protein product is CASSLGPGGENYGYTF.

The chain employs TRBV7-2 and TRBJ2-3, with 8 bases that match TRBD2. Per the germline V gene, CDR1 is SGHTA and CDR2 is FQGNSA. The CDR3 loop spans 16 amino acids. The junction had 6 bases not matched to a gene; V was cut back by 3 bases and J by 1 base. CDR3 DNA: TGTGCCAGCAGCTTCGCCGGGAGGGGCCGCACAGATACGCAGTATTTT. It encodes CASSFAGRGRTDTQYF.

The CDR3 sequence is CASSFHGGAPDEQFF. The CDR3 nucleotides are TGTGCCAGCAGTTTCCACGGGGGGGCCCCTGATGAGCAGTTCTTC. V usage is TRBV27 and J usage is TRBJ2-1, with 8 bases matching TRBD2. There are 15 residues in the CDR3. Per germline, CDR1 MNHEY and CDR2 SMNVEV (reference sequence). V gave up 3 bases and J gave up 8 bases; unmatched junction bases: 9.

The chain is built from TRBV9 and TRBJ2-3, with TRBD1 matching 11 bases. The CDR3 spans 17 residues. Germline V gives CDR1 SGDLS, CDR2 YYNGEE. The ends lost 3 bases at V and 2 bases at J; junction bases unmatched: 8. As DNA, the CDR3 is TGTGCCAGCAGCGACCCCGGGACAGGGGGTTCCACAGATACGCAGTATTTT. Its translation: CASSDPGTGGSTDTQYF.

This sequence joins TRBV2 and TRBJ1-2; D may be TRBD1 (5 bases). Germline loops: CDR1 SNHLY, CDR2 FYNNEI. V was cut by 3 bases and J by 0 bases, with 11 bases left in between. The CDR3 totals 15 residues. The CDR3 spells CASSDWTPSNYGYTF. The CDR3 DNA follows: TGTGCCAGCAGTGATTGGACACCGTCTAACTATGGCTACACCTTC.

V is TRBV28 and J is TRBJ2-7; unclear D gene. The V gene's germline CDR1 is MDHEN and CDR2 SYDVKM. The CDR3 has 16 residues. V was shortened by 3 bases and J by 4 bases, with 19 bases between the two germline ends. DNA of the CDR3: TGTGCCAGCAGTTTTAGGCGCAGCCTCGCCTCATACGAGCAGTACTTC. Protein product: CASSFRRSLASYEQYF.

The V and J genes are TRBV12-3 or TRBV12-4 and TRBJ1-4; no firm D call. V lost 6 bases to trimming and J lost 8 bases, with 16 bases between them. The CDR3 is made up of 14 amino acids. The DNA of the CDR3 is TGTGCCAGCAGGCCAAGTGGATCGCGGGAAAAACTGTTTTTT. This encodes CASRPSGSREKLFF.

CDR3 region: CASSPPRRIEAFF. The CDR3, as DNA: TGTGCCAGCAGCCCCCCCCGACGGATAGAAGCTTTCTTT. The chain uses TRBV7-2 and TRBJ1-1; D is uncertain. Germline CDR1 SGHTA, CDR2 FQGNSA. V shed 5 bases and J shed 8 bases, with 15 bases lying between them. This CDR3 comprises 13 residues. The whole variable domain, filled in from reference TRBV7-2 and TRBJ1-1, reads GAGVSQSPSNKVTEKGKDVELRCDPISGHTALYWYRQSLGQGLEFLIYFQGNSAPDKSGLPSDRFSAERTGGSVSTLTIQRTQQEDSAVYLCASSPPRRIEAFFGQGTRLTVV.

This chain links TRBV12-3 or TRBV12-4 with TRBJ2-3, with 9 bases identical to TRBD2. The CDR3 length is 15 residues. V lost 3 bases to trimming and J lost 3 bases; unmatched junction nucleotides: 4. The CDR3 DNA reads TGTGCCAGCAGTTTTAAGGCGGGGGGGACAGATACGCAGTATTTT. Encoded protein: CASSFKAGGTDTQYF.

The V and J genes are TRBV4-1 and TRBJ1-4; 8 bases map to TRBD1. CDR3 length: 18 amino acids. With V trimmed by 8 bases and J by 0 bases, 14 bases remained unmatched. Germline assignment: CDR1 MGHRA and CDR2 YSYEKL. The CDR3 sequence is CASYYSWTGTSTNEKLFF. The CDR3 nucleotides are TGCGCCAGCTACTATAGTTGGACAGGGACATCAACTAATGAAAAACTGTTTTTT.